Here is one T cell receptor beta chain with its context. What it recognizes is unknown. Donors were Caucasian adults residing in Nashville, Tennessee, USA. CDR3 size: 16 residues. Germline values: CDR1 SGHTA, CDR2 FQGNSA. The ends were cut back, 6 bases at V and 3 bases at J, with 18 bases in the middle. The repertoire was sequenced with immunoSEQ multiplex PCR; TCRdb's copy has only in-frame clones and lacks some. The repertoire holds around 700,000 clones, with approximately 79% as singletons. This entry is derived from a study of shared clonotypes between healthy human individuals. Study-wide context: Ranging from 18 to 49 in age, donors were a couple of women and a few men. Study-wide results and caveats: Unshared clonotypes carried lower generation probabilities than those common to all four donors. A limitation of the genetic and exposure-history diversity represented arose from few donors.

This sequence originates from a woman in her thirties in good health. V and J are TRBV7-2 and TRBJ2-1; TRBD2 is a possible D gene (6 bases). Material for sequencing was memory CD4+ T cells sorted from blood. As to subset: CD45RA-negative fraction. Here the CDR3 DNA reads TGTGCCAGCAGTCTTCGGTACGGGAGCTTCTACAATGAGCAGTTCTTC. Translating gives CASSLRYGSFYNEQFF.